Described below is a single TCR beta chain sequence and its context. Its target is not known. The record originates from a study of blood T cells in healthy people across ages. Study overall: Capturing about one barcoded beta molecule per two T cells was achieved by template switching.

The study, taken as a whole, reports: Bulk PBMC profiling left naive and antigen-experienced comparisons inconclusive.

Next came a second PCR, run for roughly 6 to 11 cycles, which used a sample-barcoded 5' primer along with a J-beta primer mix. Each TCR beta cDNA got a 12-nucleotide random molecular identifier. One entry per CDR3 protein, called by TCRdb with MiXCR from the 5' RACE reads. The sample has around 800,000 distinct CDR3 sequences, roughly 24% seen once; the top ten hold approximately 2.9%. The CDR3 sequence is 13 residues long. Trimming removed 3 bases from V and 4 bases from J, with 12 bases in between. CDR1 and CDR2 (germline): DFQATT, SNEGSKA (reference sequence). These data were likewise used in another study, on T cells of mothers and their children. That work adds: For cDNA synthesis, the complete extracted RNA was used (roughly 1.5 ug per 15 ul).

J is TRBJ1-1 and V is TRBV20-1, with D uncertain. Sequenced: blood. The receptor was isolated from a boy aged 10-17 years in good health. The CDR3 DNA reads TGCAGTGCTAGGCTCACTACGGGCACTGAAGCTTTCTTT. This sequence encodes CSARLTTGTEAFF.